These 29 T cell receptor beta chains were sequenced from one sample in a study of a mutant IDH1 vaccine in newly diagnosed glioma. Assay used: immunoSEQ multiplex PCR; TCRdb lists only in-frame clones, some missing. The sample records about 46,000 clones, roughly 84% being singletons. As for time point: week 47, end of study. What each vaccine dose contained was 300 ug of mutant IDH1 20-mer peptide, accompanied by topical imiquimod. Their target antigens are unknown. The material was PBMCs, obtained from a glioma patient whose treatment included an IDH1 peptide vaccine. Receptors originate from a young woman with glioma. Some clones in this sample may be carry-over from other donors' samples.

The chain is built from TRBV5-4 and TRBJ1-2; D remains unclear. This CDR3 spans 13 amino acids. Trimming cost V 0 bases and J 8 bases, with 11 bases left between them. Looked up from germline, CDR1 is SGHNT and CDR2 is YYREEE (reference sequence). The CDR3 sequence: CASSLARVRGYTF. The CDR3 DNA sequence: TGTGCCAGCAGCTTGGCGAGGGTGCGGGGCTACACCTTC.

The V and J genes are TRBV6-1 and TRBJ2-6; TRBD1 agrees at 7 bases. The CDR3 contains 15 residues. CDR1 and CDR2 (germline): MNHNS, SASEGT. V lost 7 bases, J lost 1 base, and 4 bases stayed unmatched. CDR3 in amino acids: CASIPRGSGANVLTF. In DNA, the CDR3 is TGTGCCAGCATTCCCAGGGGGTCTGGGGCCAACGTCCTGACTTTC.

The V gene is TRBV19, the J gene TRBJ1-3; D is possibly TRBD1 (6 bases). The V gene's germline CDR1 is LNHDA and CDR2 SQIVND (reference sequence). The CDR3 consists of 16 residues. V lost 7 bases, J lost 3 bases, and 19 bases lay in between. The CDR3 DNA reads as TGTGCCAGTACCGCCCTCCGGGGGGCCCATGGAAACACCATATATTTT. It translates to CASTALRGAHGNTIYF.

This clone was recorded only once. The junction does not match germline at one end; this may be a read error. Here the CDR3 reads CASNLIRPGRAYNEQFF. The DNA of the CDR3 is TGTGCCAGCAACTTAATTCGCCCGGGAAGAGCCTACAATGAGCAGTTCTTC. The chain couples TRBV7-6 to TRBJ2-1, with D tentatively TRBD2 (5 bases). This CDR3 is 17 amino acids long. Germline lookup yields CDR1 SGHVS and CDR2 FNYEAQ.

V usage is TRBV27 and J usage is TRBJ2-7, with D tentatively TRBD2 (6 bases). The CDR3 covers 17 residues. The V gene lost 5 bases and the J gene lost 5 bases, with 25 bases spanning the gap. Germline CDR1 is MNHEY and CDR2 is SMNVEV (reference sequence). The CDR3 DNA follows: TGTGCCAGCAGTAGCAGACCGGGACTTCTAGTGTCCCACGAGCAGTACTTC. This encodes CASSSRPGLLVSHEQYF.

The J gene is TRBJ2-3, the V gene TRBV25-1, with 8 bases fitting TRBD2. The V gene's germline CDR1 is MGHDK and CDR2 SYGVNS. V shed 8 bases, J shed 3 bases, and the junction held 1 base outside the gene matches. The CDR3 length is 12 residues. Here the CDR3 DNA reads TGTGCCAGCGGGACTAGAACAGATACGCAGTATTTT. Protein sequence: CASGTRTDTQYF.

The chain carries TRBV4-2 and TRBJ1-1; maybe TRBD1 (6 bases). There are 13 residues in the CDR3. Germline CDR1 LGHNA, CDR2 YNFKEQ. V lost 1 base and J lost 11, with 14 bases in between. The CDR3 nucleotides are TGTGCCAGCAGCCAAGGGGTGGTAAGGGGGGCTTTCTTT. As protein: CASSQGVVRGAFF.

V is TRBV4-2 and J is TRBJ1-1; a possible D gene is TRBD1 (5 bases). Trimming left V 1 base short and J 3 bases short, with 12 bases between. Per the germline V gene, CDR1 is LGHNA and CDR2 is YNFKEQ. The CDR3 is made up of 15 amino acids. CDR3 region: CASSQGQGGDTEAFF. The CDR3 DNA is TGTGCCAGCAGCCAAGGTCAGGGAGGCGACACTGAAGCTTTCTTT.

V and J are TRBV6-1 and TRBJ1-2; 8 bases align to TRBD1. Germline CDR1 and CDR2: MNHNS and SASEGT. The V and J ends lost 3 bases and 2 bases, in that order; junction bases with no gene match: 2. There are 14 residues in the CDR3. The CDR3 DNA is TGTGCCAGCAGTGACAGGGGGCAAAACTATGGCTACACCTTC. As protein: CASSDRGQNYGYTF.

The chain uses TRBV29-1 and TRBJ2-6; D not certain. The CDR3 sequence is 14 residues long. Germline V gives CDR1 SQVTM, CDR2 ANQGSEA. Trimming pared 4 bases from V and 0 bases from J, leaving 7 bases between. The CDR3 sequence is CSVGRGSGANVLTF. As DNA, the CDR3 is TGCAGCGTTGGACGAGGCTCTGGGGCCAACGTCCTGACTTTC.

CDR3 DNA: TGTGCCACCGCACAGGGGGCAAGCTACGAGCAGTACTTC. Translating it yields CATAQGASYEQYF. The chain uses TRBV6-1 and TRBJ2-7; 9 bases align to TRBD1. CDR3 length: 13 amino acids. Germline CDR1 MNHNS, CDR2 SASEGT. The ends lost 10 bases at V and 3 bases at J; junction bases unmatched: 7.

V is TRBV7-9 and J is TRBJ1-1, with D perhaps matching TRBD1 (6 bases). The V end lost 3 bases, the J end lost 7 bases, and 12 bases lay between the germline ends. This CDR3 is built from 13 residues. Germline V gene data show CDR1 as SEHNR and CDR2 as FQNEAQ (reference sequence). The CDR3 reads CASSFSGEGEAFF. The CDR3 DNA follows: TGTGCCAGCAGCTTTTCAGGGGAAGGTGAAGCTTTCTTT.

V usage is TRBV2 and J usage is TRBJ1-4; 7 bases map to TRBD1. CDR3 size: 15 residues. Germline CDR1 is SNHLY and CDR2 is FYNNEI. The V segment lost 6 bases and the J segment 6 bases; nucleotides outside the gene matches: 10. The CDR3 protein is CASRGVITGDEKLFF. The CDR3, as DNA: TGTGCCAGCAGGGGGGTGATTACAGGGGATGAAAAACTGTTTTTT.

The chain joins TRBV7-6 to TRBJ2-1; 8 bases align to TRBD2. The CDR3 totals 16 residues. After removal of 1 base from V and 3 bases from J, the junction contained 5 bases not matched to a gene. Germline values: CDR1 SGHVS, CDR2 FNYEAQ. CDR3 nucleotides: TGTGCCAGCAGCTTAGGGACGGGAGGGGGCTACAATGAGCAGTTCTTC. This codes for CASSLGTGGGYNEQFF.

This clone appeared once. V is TRBV6-1 and J is TRBJ1-5; no reliable D call. Germline V lookup: CDR1 MNHNS, CDR2 SASEGT. Trimming took off 0 bases at V and 13 bases at J, with 4 bases between the two ends. CDR3 length: 10 amino acids. The CDR3 reads CASSEATQHF. The CDR3, as DNA: TGTGCCAGCAGTGAAGCTACACAGCATTTT.

This sequence joins TRBV7-9 and TRBJ2-1; no definite D call. V lost 1 base and J lost 2, with 18 bases in between. Germline CDR1 is SEHNR and CDR2 is FQNEAQ (reference sequence). The CDR3 is made up of 18 amino acids. The CDR3 DNA is TGTGCCAGCAGCTTAGTAAAGGGAACAGTTAGGGCCTACAATGAGCAGTTCTTC. Residues: CASSLVKGTVRAYNEQFF.

This chain's CDR3 is CASTPSPRGMNTEAFF. As DNA, the CDR3 is TGTGCCAGCACCCCAAGCCCCCGGGGGATGAACACTGAAGCTTTCTTT. The V gene is TRBV21-1, the J gene TRBJ1-1. TRBV21-1 is assigned pseudogene status. The CDR3 is made up of 16 amino acids.

V usage is TRBV5-4 and J usage is TRBJ1-4, with D perhaps matching TRBD1 (6 bases). The CDR3 is 15 amino acids. Per germline, CDR1 SGHNT and CDR2 YYREEE (reference sequence). V gave up 3 bases and J gave up 5 bases, with 14 bases separating them. The CDR3 loop is CASSSWGPGNEKLFF. The CDR3 nucleotides read TGTGCCAGCAGCTCCTGGGGGCCAGGGAATGAAAAACTGTTTTTT.

The chain uses TRBV6-1 and TRBJ2-1; 7 positions match TRBD2. This CDR3 contains 15 residues. The J segment lost 8 bases and the V segment lost 6 bases, leaving 13 bases of the junction unmatched. CDR1 is MNHNS, CDR2 SASEGT, per germline. In DNA, the CDR3 is TGTGCCAGCAGCCTTCGGCGGGAGAAGGGAGATGAGCAGTTCTTC. Protein: CASSLRREKGDEQFF.

V and J are TRBV6-1 and TRBJ2-3, with 8 bases identical to TRBD1. Germline V lookup: CDR1 MNHNS, CDR2 SASEGT. CDR3 size: 15 residues. Trimming cost V 1 base and J 3 bases; bases outside gene matches: 3. CDR3: CASSEVDRGTDTQYF. The CDR3 nucleotides are TGTGCCAGCAGTGAAGTTGACAGGGGAACAGATACGCAGTATTTT.

The chain employs TRBV10-3 and TRBJ1-2; the D gene is possibly TRBD1 (5 bases). This CDR3 is built from 17 residues. With 0 bases removed from V and 3 bases from J, the gap between germline ends came to 17 bases. From germline, CDR1 is ENHRY and CDR2 SYGVKD. The CDR3: CAISESNAQGAHYGYTF. CDR3 nucleotides: TGTGCCATCAGTGAGTCGAATGCGCAGGGTGCCCACTATGGCTACACCTTC.

V and J are TRBV5-6 and TRBJ2-1; tentatively, D is TRBD1 (5 bases). The germline V gene has CDR1 SGHDT and CDR2 YYEEEE. The CDR3 is 14 amino acids. The germline V and J ends were trimmed by 2 bases and 2 bases, with 8 bases remaining between them. The CDR3 DNA sequence: TGTGCCAGCAGCTTTAGGGGCCCCTACAATGAGCAGTTCTTC. Protein sequence: CASSFRGPYNEQFF.

This clone has just a few counts. The rearrangement links TRBV28 to TRBJ1-1, with D unclear. Trimming removed 2 bases from V and 8 bases from J, with 9 bases in between. The CDR3 runs 12 residues. Germline assignment: CDR1 MDHEN and CDR2 SYDVKM. The CDR3 coding sequence is TGTGCCAGCAGTTTACCCAGAGGGGAAGCTTTCTTT. It encodes CASSLPRGEAFF.

This sequence joins TRBV12-5 and TRBJ2-1; TRBD2 matches 9 bases. There are 14 residues in the CDR3. Germline V gene data show CDR1 as LGHNT and CDR2 as FRNRAP. After removal of 3 bases from V and 10 bases from J, the junction contained 7 bases not matched to a gene. CDR3: CASGFGSGSREQFF. As DNA, the CDR3 is TGTGCTAGTGGTTTCGGTAGCGGGAGTCGGGAGCAGTTCTTC.

This chain uses TRBV6-1 with TRBJ2-7, with TRBD2 matching over 8 bases. After removal of 4 bases from V and 3 bases from J, the junction contained 11 bases not matched to a gene. The CDR3 covers 16 residues. CDR1 is MNHNS, CDR2 SASEGT, per germline. CDR3 sequence: CASSGGGLLAGYEQYF. CDR3 nucleotides: TGTGCCAGCAGTGGGGGAGGTTTGCTAGCGGGCTACGAGCAGTACTTC.

This chain connects TRBV9 to TRBJ1-1; a possible D gene is TRBD1 (5 bases). CDR3 length: 13 amino acids. Trimming removed 3 bases at V and 5 bases at J, with 11 bases between. The germline CDR1 and CDR2 sequences are SGDLS and YYNGEE. CDR3 region: CASSAQGGTEAFF. In nucleotides, the CDR3 is TGTGCCAGCAGCGCCCAGGGAGGGACTGAAGCTTTCTTT.

V usage is TRBV11-2 and J usage is TRBJ1-4, with a tentative D call TRBD1 (5 bases). Trimming removed 5 bases at V and 4 bases at J, with 11 bases between. Germline V CDR1 and CDR2: SGHAT, FQNNGV. This CDR3 contains 14 residues. The CDR3 region is CASSRDGLNEKLFF. The CDR3 nucleotides read TGTGCCAGCAGCCGGGACGGACTTAATGAAAAACTGTTTTTT. Full variable domain (missing parts from reference TRBV11-2 and TRBJ1-4): EAGVAQSPRYKIIEKRQSVAFWCNPISGHATLYWYQQILGQGPKLLIQFQNNGVVDDSQLPKDRFSAERLKGVDSTLKIQPAKLEDSAVYLCASSRDGLNEKLFFGSGTQLSVL.

The chain employs TRBV5-1 and TRBJ1-2; tentatively, D is TRBD1 (5 bases). The germline CDR1 and CDR2 sequences are SGHRS and YFSETQ. The CDR3 sequence is 15 residues long. V lost 2 bases and J lost 3, with 14 bases in between. The CDR3, as DNA: TGCGCCAGCAGCTTACGACACTCGGGGGACTATGGCTACACCTTC. It translates to CASSLRHSGDYGYTF.

The J gene is TRBJ2-7, the V gene TRBV29-1; D uncertain. Germline V CDR1 and CDR2: SQVTM, ANQGSEA. Trimming removed 4 bases at V and 3 bases at J, with 4 bases between. This CDR3 contains 10 residues. The CDR3 DNA sequence: TGCAGCGTTGGTGGCTACGAGCAGTACTTC. Its translation is CSVGGYEQYF.